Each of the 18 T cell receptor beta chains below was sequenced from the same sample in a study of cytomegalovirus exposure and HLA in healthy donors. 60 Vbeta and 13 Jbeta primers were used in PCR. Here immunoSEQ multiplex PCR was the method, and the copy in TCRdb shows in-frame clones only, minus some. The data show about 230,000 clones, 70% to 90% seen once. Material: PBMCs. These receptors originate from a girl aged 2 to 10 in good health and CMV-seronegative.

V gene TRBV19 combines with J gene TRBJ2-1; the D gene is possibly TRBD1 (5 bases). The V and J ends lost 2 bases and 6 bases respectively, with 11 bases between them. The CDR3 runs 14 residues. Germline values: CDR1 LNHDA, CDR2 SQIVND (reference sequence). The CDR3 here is CASSIQGLGNEQFF. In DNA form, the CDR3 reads TGTGCCAGTAGTATACAGGGTTTGGGCAATGAGCAGTTCTTC. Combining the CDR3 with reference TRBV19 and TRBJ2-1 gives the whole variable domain DGGITQSPKYLFRKEGQNVTLSCEQNLNHDAMYWYRQDPGQGLRLIYYSQIVNDFQKGDIAEGYSVSREKKESFPLTVTSAQKNPTAFYLCASSIQGLGNEQFFGPGTRLTVL.

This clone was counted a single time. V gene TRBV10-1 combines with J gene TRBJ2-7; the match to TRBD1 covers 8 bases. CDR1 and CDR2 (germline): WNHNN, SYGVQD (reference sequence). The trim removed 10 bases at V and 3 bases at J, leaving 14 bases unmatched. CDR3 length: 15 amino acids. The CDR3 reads CATPPIGQGNYEQYF. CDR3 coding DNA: TGCGCCACCCCCCCCATCGGACAGGGAAACTACGAGCAGTACTTC.

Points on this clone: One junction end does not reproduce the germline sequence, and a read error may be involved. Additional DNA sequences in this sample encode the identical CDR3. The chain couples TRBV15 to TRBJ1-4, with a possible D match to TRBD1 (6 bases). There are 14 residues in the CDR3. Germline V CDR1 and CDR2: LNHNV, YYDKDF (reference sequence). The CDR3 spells CATSAGVFSEKLFF. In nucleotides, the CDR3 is TGTGCCACCAGCGCAGGGGTCTTCAGCGAAAAATTGTTTTTT.

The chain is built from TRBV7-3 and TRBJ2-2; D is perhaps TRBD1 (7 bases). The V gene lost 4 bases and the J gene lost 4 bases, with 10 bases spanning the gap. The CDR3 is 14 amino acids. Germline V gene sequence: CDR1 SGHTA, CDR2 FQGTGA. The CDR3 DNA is TGTGCCAGCAGCTGGCAGGGGGGCACCGGGGAGCTGTTTTTT. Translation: CASSWQGGTGELFF.

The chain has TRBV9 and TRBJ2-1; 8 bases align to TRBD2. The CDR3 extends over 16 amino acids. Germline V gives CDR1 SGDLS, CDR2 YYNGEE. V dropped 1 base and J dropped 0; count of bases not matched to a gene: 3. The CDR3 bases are TGTGCCAGCAGCGTAAACCGGGGGGGCTCCTACAATGAGCAGTTCTTC. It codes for CASSVNRGGSYNEQFF.

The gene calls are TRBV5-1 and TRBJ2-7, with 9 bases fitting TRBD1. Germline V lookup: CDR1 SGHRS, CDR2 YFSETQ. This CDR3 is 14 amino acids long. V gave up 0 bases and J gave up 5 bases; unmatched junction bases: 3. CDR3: CASSLGDRVNEQYF. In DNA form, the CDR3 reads TGCGCCAGCAGCTTGGGGGACAGGGTAAACGAGCAGTACTTC.

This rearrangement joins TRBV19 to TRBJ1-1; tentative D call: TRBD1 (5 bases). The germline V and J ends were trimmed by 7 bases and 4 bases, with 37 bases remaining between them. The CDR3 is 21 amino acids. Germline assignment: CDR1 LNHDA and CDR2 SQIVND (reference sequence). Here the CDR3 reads CASIQGGEVPGTRFPGTEAFF. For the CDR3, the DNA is TGTGCCAGTATCCAGGGCGGGGAGGTTCCAGGTACGAGGTTCCCGGGCACTGAAGCTTTCTTT.

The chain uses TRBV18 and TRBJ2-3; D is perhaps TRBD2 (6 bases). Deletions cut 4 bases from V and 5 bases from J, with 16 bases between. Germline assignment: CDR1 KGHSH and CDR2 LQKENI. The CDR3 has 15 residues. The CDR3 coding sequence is TGTGCCAGCTCACGCGGGATCGTCCGCGGAGATACGCAGTATTTT. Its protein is CASSRGIVRGDTQYF.

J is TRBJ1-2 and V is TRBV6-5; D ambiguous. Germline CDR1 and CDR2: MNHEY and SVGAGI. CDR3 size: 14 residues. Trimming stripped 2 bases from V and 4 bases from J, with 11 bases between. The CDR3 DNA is TGTGCCAGCAGTTACGGAGGGCCTGGCTATGGCTACACCTTC. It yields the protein CASSYGGPGYGYTF.

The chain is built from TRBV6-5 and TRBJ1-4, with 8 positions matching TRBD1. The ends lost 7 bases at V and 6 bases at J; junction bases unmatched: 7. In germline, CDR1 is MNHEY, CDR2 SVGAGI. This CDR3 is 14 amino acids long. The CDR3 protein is CASNLQGGYEKLFF. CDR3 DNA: TGTGCCAGCAACTTACAGGGGGGCTATGAAAAACTGTTTTTT.

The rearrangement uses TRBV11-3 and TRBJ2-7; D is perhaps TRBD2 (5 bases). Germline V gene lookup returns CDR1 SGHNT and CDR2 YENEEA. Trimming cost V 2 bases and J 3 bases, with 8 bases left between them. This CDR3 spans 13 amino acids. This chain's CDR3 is CASSLTRSYEQYF. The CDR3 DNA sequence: TGTGCCAGCAGCTTAACTAGGAGCTACGAGCAGTACTTC.

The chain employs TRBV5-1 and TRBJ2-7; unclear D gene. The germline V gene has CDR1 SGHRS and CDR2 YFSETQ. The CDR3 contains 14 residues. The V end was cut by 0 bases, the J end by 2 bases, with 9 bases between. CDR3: CASSLAITAYEQYF. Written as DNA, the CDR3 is TGCGCCAGCAGCTTGGCTATTACCGCCTACGAGCAGTACTTC.

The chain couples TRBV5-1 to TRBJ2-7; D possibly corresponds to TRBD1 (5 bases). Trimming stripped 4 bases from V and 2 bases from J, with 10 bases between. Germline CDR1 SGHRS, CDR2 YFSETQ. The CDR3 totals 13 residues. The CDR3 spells CASSKTATYEQYF. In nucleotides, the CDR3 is TGCGCCAGCAGCAAGACAGCTACCTACGAGCAGTACTTC.

The CDR3 DNA reads TGTGCCAGCAGTTACTCTCAGGGGGCTGGTAACTATGGCTACACCTTC. Amino acid sequence: CASSYSQGAGNYGYTF. The chain has TRBV6-6 and TRBJ1-2; TRBD1 matches at 8 bases. The CDR3 runs to 16 residues. J was trimmed by 1 base and V by 0 bases; bases with no gene match: 4. Looked up from germline, CDR1 is MNHNY and CDR2 is SVGAGI (reference sequence).

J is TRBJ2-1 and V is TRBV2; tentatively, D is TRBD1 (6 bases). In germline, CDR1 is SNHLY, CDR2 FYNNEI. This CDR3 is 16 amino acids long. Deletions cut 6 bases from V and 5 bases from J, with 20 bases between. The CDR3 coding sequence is TGTGCCAGCAGAGGAAATTACAGGGTTTTGGACAATGAGCAGTTCTTC. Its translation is CASRGNYRVLDNEQFF.

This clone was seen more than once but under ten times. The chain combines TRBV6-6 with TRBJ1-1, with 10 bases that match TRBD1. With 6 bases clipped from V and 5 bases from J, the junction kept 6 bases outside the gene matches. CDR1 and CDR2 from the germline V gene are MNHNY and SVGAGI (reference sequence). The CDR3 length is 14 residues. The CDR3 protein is CASRDRGIWTEAFF. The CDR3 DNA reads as TGTGCCAGCAGGGACAGGGGGATTTGGACTGAAGCTTTCTTT.

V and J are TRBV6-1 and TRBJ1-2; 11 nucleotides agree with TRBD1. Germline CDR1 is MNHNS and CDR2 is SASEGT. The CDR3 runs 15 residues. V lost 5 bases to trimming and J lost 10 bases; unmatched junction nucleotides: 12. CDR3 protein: CASSRSPGQGEDYTF. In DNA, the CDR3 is TGTGCCAGCAGTAGATCGCCGGGACAGGGGGAGGACTACACCTTC.

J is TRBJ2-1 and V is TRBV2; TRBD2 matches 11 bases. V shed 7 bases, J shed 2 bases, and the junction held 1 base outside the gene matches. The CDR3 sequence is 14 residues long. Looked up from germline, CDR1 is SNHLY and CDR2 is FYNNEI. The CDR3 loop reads CASIAGGTYNEQFF. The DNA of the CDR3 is TGTGCCAGCATAGCGGGAGGGACCTACAATGAGCAGTTCTTC.